The 15 T cell receptor beta chains in this list originate from one sample, sequenced in a study of T cell repertoires in cytomegalovirus infection. TCRdb reprocessed the reads via MiXCR and lists one record per CDR3 protein. Of about 450,000 distinct CDR3 sequences in the sample, around 32% are singletons; the top ten hold roughly 15%. Sequencing was done on a sample of PBMCs. Receptor source: a human donor in good health (CMV status not recorded). Some clones in this sample may be carry-over from other donors' samples.

This clonotype was observed at least ten times. The gene calls are TRBV7-2 and TRBJ1-6, with D perhaps matching TRBD1 (6 bases). The CDR3 contains 16 residues. The germline V and J ends were trimmed by 5 bases and 8 bases, with 19 bases remaining between them. The germline V gene has CDR1 SGHTA and CDR2 FQGNSA. As DNA, the CDR3 is TGTGCCAGCAGCGGGGGGCCCAAGGGGTTGTATTCACCCCTCCACTTT. Translating gives CASSGGPKGLYSPLHF.

The chain combines TRBV6-6 with TRBJ1-1; D call uncertain. The germline gives CDR1 MNHNY, CDR2 SVGAGI (reference sequence). With 8 bases removed from V and 7 bases from J, the gap between germline ends came to 8 bases. The CDR3 has 10 residues. The CDR3: CASWQVEAFF. The DNA of the CDR3 is TGTGCCAGCTGGCAGGTTGAAGCTTTCTTT.

A remark on this clonotype: A much larger clone differs by one base, so this may be a read error. The chain links TRBV11-2 to TRBJ2-1, with 9 bases that match TRBD1. The CDR3 covers 13 residues. V shed 5 bases and J 7 bases; nucleotides not matched to a gene: 3. Germline CDR1 and CDR2: SGHAT and FQNNGV. The CDR3 region is CASSAGTGNEQFF. CDR3 bases: TGTGCCAGCAGCGCCGGGACAGGGAATGAGCAGTTCTTC.

There are many counts of this clonotype. This chain connects TRBV6-1 to TRBJ1-5, with 11 bases that match TRBD1. Per the germline V gene, CDR1 is MNHNS and CDR2 is SASEGT. V shed 4 bases, J shed 6 bases, and the junction held 5 bases outside the gene matches. This CDR3 spans 15 amino acids. The CDR3 bases are TGTGCCAGCAGTGCAGGGACAGGGGGTATTCAGCCCCAGCATTTT. Translated: CASSAGTGGIQPQHF.

This chain joins TRBV7-8 and TRBJ2-7; a possible D gene is TRBD1 (6 bases). With 0 bases removed from V and 7 bases from J, the gap between germline ends came to 13 bases. Per the germline V gene, CDR1 is SGHVS and CDR2 is FQNEAQ. The CDR3 has 14 residues. CDR3 region: CASSLAYSTGEQYF. CDR3 DNA: TGTGCCAGCAGCTTAGCCTACAGTACAGGGGAGCAGTACTTC.

This clonotype has a single count. The CDR3 ends on some other residue instead of the conserved phenylalanine or tryptophan, so this is likely a read error. The chain has TRBV25-1 and TRBJ1-1, with D uncertain. Between the trimmed V and J ends, which lost 2 bases and 4 bases, there was a span of 14 bases. This CDR3 has 15 residues. Germline V gives CDR1 MGHDK, CDR2 SYGVNS. CDR3 coding DNA: TGTGCCAGCAGTGAAACCTTAACCCTGGGCACTGAAGCTTTCAAT. Residues: CASSETLTLGTEAFN.

This clonotype appeared a few times. This chain uses TRBV5-1 with TRBJ2-5, with D tentatively TRBD1 or TRBD2 (5 bases each). Germline V gives CDR1 SGHRS, CDR2 YFSETQ. Trimming removed 4 bases at V and 4 bases at J, with 17 bases between. The CDR3 is 15 amino acids. DNA for the CDR3: TGCGCCAGCAGCATCCTCCGAGGGCAGGGAGAGACCCAGTACTTC. It encodes CASSILRGQGETQYF. The full variable domain, in which reference TRBV5-1 and TRBJ2-5 provide the parts outside the CDR3, is KAGVTQTPRYLIKTRGQQVTLSCSPISGHRSVSWYQQTPGQGLQFLFEYFSETQRNKGNFPGRFSGRQFSNSRSEMNVSTLELGDSALYLCASSILRGQGETQYFGPGTRLLVL.

This clonotype was detected ten times or more. The chain uses TRBV12-5 and TRBJ1-1; 8 bases are a match to TRBD1. Germline V gene data show CDR1 as LGHNT and CDR2 as FRNRAP. CDR3 length equals 16 residues. V shed 1 base, J shed 2 bases, and the junction held 6 bases outside the gene matches. The CDR3 region is CASGLDRQGLNTEAFF. The CDR3 DNA reads as TGTGCTAGTGGTTTGGATCGACAGGGGCTTAACACTGAAGCTTTCTTT.

The rearrangement uses TRBV5-4 and TRBJ1-1, with TRBD1 matching over 8 bases. The CDR3 has 16 amino acids. Germline CDR1 reads SGHNT; CDR2 reads YYREEE (reference sequence). The V and J ends lost 4 bases and 1 base, in that order; junction bases with no gene match: 9. CDR3 DNA sequence: TGTGCCAGCAGCCCCGAAGACAGGGGTCCGAACACTGAAGCTTTCTTT. It translates to CASSPEDRGPNTEAFF. The variable domain in full, with the rest retrieved from reference TRBV5-4 and TRBJ1-1, is ETGVTQSPTHLIKTRGQQVTLRCSSQSGHNTVSWYQQALGQGPQFIFQYYREEENGRGNFPPRFSGLQFPNYSSELNVNALELDDSALYLCASSPEDRGPNTEAFFGQGTRLTVV.

In the case of this clonotype: Sequence at one end of the junction differs from germline and may be a read error. V is TRBV19 and J is TRBJ2-1; D gene unclear. The CDR3 totals 14 residues. Per germline, CDR1 LNHDA and CDR2 SQIVND (reference sequence). The CDR3 coding sequence is TGTGCCAGTAGTAGATCCCCCCCAAACAATGAGCCGTTCTTC. Translation: CASSRSPPNNEPFF.

The rearrangement links TRBV5-6 to TRBJ2-3, with TRBD2 identical over 9 bases. This CDR3 comprises 17 residues. Trimming took 4 bases from V and 2 from J; bases not matched to a gene: 11. CDR1 SGHDT and CDR2 YYEEEE come from the germline V gene. The CDR3 sequence: CASSDDYSGGYTDTQYF. The CDR3 region has the DNA TGTGCCAGCAGCGACGACTACAGCGGGGGGTACACAGATACGCAGTATTTT.

V gene TRBV6-2 or TRBV6-3 combines with J gene TRBJ2-6; 10 bases are a match to TRBD2. The CDR3 contains 17 residues. Germline values: CDR1 MNHEY, CDR2 SVGEGT. V trimming: 4 bases; J trimming: 0 bases; junction bases outside the gene matches: 3. CDR3 in DNA: TGTGCCAGCAGTTTTAGCGGGGGGAGCTCTGGGGCCAACGTCCTGACTTTC. Amino acid sequence: CASSFSGGSSGANVLTF.

CDR3 bases: TGCAGTGCTAGCTTGGCAGTTTACAATGAGCAGTTCTTC. It yields the protein CSASLAVYNEQFF. The chain couples TRBV20-1 to TRBJ2-1; D not certain. CDR1 DFQATT and CDR2 SNEGSKA come from the germline V gene (reference sequence). Trimming stripped 3 bases from V and 4 bases from J, with 10 bases between. There are 13 residues in the CDR3.

This clonotype was found many times. This chain links TRBV7-2 with TRBJ2-7; 7 positions agree with TRBD1. The V gene end was trimmed by 5 bases and the J gene end by 3 bases; junction bases not matched to a gene: 10. The length of the CDR3 is 15 residues. Germline V lookup: CDR1 SGHTA, CDR2 FQGNSA. The CDR3 DNA reads as TGTGCCAGCAGCCGAGGGTGGACAGGCGGCTACGAGCAGTACTTC. It codes for CASSRGWTGGYEQYF.

This clonotype was counted ten times or more. The genes are TRBV4-1 and TRBJ2-3, with D perhaps matching TRBD2 (6 bases). The CDR3 covers 14 residues. Germline CDR1 is MGHRA and CDR2 is YSYEKL. The germline V and J ends were trimmed by 4 bases and 3 bases, with 11 bases remaining between them. The DNA for the CDR3 is TGCGCCAGCAGCCGATTAGCGGAGACAGATACGCAGTATTTT. It codes for CASSRLAETDTQYF.